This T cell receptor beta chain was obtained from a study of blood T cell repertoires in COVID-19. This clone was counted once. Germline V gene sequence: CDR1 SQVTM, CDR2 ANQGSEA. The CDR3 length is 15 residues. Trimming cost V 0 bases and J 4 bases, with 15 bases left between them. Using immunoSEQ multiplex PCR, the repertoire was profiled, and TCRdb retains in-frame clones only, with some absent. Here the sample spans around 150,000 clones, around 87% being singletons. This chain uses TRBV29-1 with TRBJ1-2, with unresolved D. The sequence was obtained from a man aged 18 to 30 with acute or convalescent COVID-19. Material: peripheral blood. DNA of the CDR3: TGCAGCGTTGAAGATCGCGGGGTTACACTCTATGGCTACACCTTC. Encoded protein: CSVEDRGVTLYGYTF.